What follows are 20 T cell receptor beta chains derived from one specimen sequenced in a study of blood T cells in healthy people across ages. Using a J-beta primer mix together with a sample-barcoded 5' primer, a second PCR was run for roughly 7 to 11 cycles. In TCRdb, the 5' RACE reads were re-called with MiXCR into one record per CDR3 protein. The sample includes 700,000 to 900,000 distinct CDR3 sequences, approximately 53% of them seen just once. The sequenced material came from blood. These receptors all stem from a man aged 80 or over in good health.

V is TRBV4-2 and J is TRBJ1-2; 9 bases match TRBD1. The V segment lost 0 bases and the J segment 7 bases; nucleotides outside the gene matches: 12. The CDR3 runs 17 residues. Germline values: CDR1 LGHNA, CDR2 YNFKEQ. The CDR3 DNA sequence: TGTGCCAGCAGCCAAGAGTCGGGACAGGGTTTAAGGGGTGGCTACACCTTC. Protein sequence: CASSQESGQGLRGGYTF.

In this sample, this clonotype turned up a few times. The genes are TRBV11-2 and TRBJ2-3; 11 bases map to TRBD2. This CDR3 is 18 amino acids long. CDR1 SGHAT and CDR2 FQNNGV come from the germline V gene. V was clipped by 3 bases and J by 14 bases; unmatched bases: 22. The CDR3 region has the DNA TGTGCCAGCAGCTTCCACCTACAACTAGCGGGAGATGGTAGATACGCGTATTTT. The encoded protein is CASSFHLQLAGDGRYAYF.

In its sample, this clonotype was seen a few times. The genes are TRBV2 and TRBJ2-7, with TRBD1 as a possible D gene (6 bases). The CDR3 is 13 residues long. Deletions cut 3 bases from V and 6 bases from J, with 12 bases between. Germline assignment: CDR1 SNHLY and CDR2 FYNNEI. The CDR3 here is CASSEQGRGEQYF. DNA of the CDR3: TGTGCCAGCAGTGAGCAGGGCAGGGGCGAGCAGTACTTC.

This clonotype was counted between two and nine times. The genes are TRBV27 and TRBJ1-4; D ambiguous. Trimming cost V 3 bases and J 4 bases, with 12 bases left between them. Per the germline V gene, CDR1 is MNHEY and CDR2 is SMNVEV (reference sequence). The CDR3 is 15 amino acids. CDR3 region: CASSFRNRNNEKLFF. In nucleotides, the CDR3 is TGTGCCAGCAGTTTTAGGAACCGAAATAATGAAAAACTGTTTTTT.

This chain uses TRBV20-1 with TRBJ1-3; D gene unclear. Between the trimmed V and J ends, which lost 0 bases and 4 bases, there was a span of 10 bases. Germline V gene sequence: CDR1 DFQATT, CDR2 SNEGSKA (reference sequence). The CDR3 runs to 14 residues. Written as DNA, the CDR3 is TGCAGTGCTAGAGATCCACATTTCGGAAACACCATATATTTT. Protein: CSARDPHFGNTIYF.

V gene TRBV20-1 combines with J gene TRBJ2-1; 8 bases match TRBD2. CDR1 and CDR2 (germline): DFQATT, SNEGSKA (reference sequence). V lost 3 bases to trimming and J lost 4 bases; unmatched junction nucleotides: 11. The CDR3 contains 16 residues. The CDR3 DNA reads as TGCAGTGCTAGCCCCGAGAGCGGGAGCGGGTACAATGAGCAGTTCTTC. It yields the protein CSASPESGSGYNEQFF.

This clonotype was seen more than once but under ten times. J is TRBJ2-3 and V is TRBV7-8, with 7 bases fitting TRBD2. V lost 5 bases to trimming and J lost 14 bases; unmatched junction nucleotides: 13. Germline CDR1 reads SGHVS; CDR2 reads FQNEAQ. The CDR3 covers 13 residues. CDR3 loop: CASSPGGGLYAYF. CDR3 in DNA: TGTGCCAGCAGCCCGGGAGGCGGGCTATACGCGTATTTT.

The chain is built from TRBV11-2 and TRBJ2-1, with TRBD2 as a possible D gene (5 bases). The CDR3 is 14 residues long. Germline loops: CDR1 SGHAT, CDR2 FQNNGV. Trimming removed 5 bases at V and 7 bases at J, with 15 bases between. The CDR3: CASSTSGPRNEQFF. CDR3 nucleotide sequence: TGTGCCAGCAGCACTAGTGGGCCGCGGAATGAGCAGTTCTTC.

Here the CDR3 reads CASKPSGRGGNEQFF. The CDR3 DNA sequence: TGTGCCAGCAAACCCAGCGGGAGGGGGGGGAATGAGCAGTTCTTC. The chain couples TRBV2 to TRBJ2-1; the match to TRBD2 covers 10 bases. CDR1 SNHLY and CDR2 FYNNEI come from the germline V gene. The CDR3 consists of 15 residues. V trimming: 7 bases; J trimming: 7 bases; junction bases outside the gene matches: 10.

The V gene is TRBV5-1, the J gene TRBJ1-2; D possibly corresponds to TRBD1 (6 bases). The CDR3 sequence is 15 residues long. V was cut by 4 bases and J by 0 bases, with 13 bases left in between. In germline, CDR1 is SGHRS, CDR2 YFSETQ. DNA of the CDR3: TGCGCCAGCAGCATGCTCGGACAGACTAACTATGGCTACACCTTC. It translates to CASSMLGQTNYGYTF.

The chain has TRBV5-1 and TRBJ2-5, with 9 bases fitting TRBD2. From germline, CDR1 is SGHRS and CDR2 YFSETQ. The CDR3 has 15 residues. The J segment lost 3 bases and the V segment lost 4 bases, leaving 7 bases of the junction unmatched. For the CDR3, the DNA is TGCGCCAGCAGCGGAGCGGGAGGAAGTGAAGAGACCCAGTACTTC. This translates into CASSGAGGSEETQYF.

This clonotype was observed at least ten times. The rearrangement uses TRBV13 and TRBJ2-7, with TRBD2 matching over 14 bases. The CDR3 covers 15 residues. Germline V gene lookup returns CDR1 PRHDT and CDR2 FYEKMQ (reference sequence). Trimming took 5 bases from V and 4 from J; bases not matched to a gene: 4. The CDR3 loop is CASSPGLAGGYEQYF. The CDR3 nucleotides are TGTGCCAGCAGCCCCGGACTAGCGGGAGGTTACGAGCAGTACTTC.

This clonotype was seen a handful of times. The chain employs TRBV7-9 and TRBJ1-2; no definite D call. The V and J ends lost 3 bases and 4 bases respectively, with 15 bases between them. The CDR3 is made up of 15 amino acids. The germline V gene has CDR1 SEHNR and CDR2 FQNEAQ (reference sequence). CDR3 sequence (DNA): TGTGCCAGCAGCTTGGTCGTGGAGGCGGGCTATGGCTACACCTTC. It yields the protein CASSLVVEAGYGYTF.

The chain is built from TRBV24-1 and TRBJ2-1; TRBD1 aligns across 9 bases. Germline V gene sequence: CDR1 KGHDR, CDR2 SFDVKD. V lost 8 bases, J lost 1 base, and 2 bases stayed unmatched. The CDR3 has 14 amino acids. The CDR3 coding sequence is TGTGCCACCAAGGGACAGGGATCCTACAATGAGCAGTTCTTC. Amino acids: CATKGQGSYNEQFF.

The rearrangement uses TRBV5-1 and TRBJ2-5; possibly TRBD2 for D (7 bases). CDR1 and CDR2 (germline): SGHRS, YFSETQ. The CDR3 is 17 residues long. The V and J ends lost 0 bases and 2 bases respectively, with 17 bases between them. The CDR3 sequence is CASSLGGPQGGQETQYF. Here the CDR3 DNA reads TGCGCCAGCAGCTTGGGGGGCCCACAGGGAGGGCAAGAGACCCAGTACTTC.

Remarks on this clonotype: Since a much larger clone is just one base distant, this may be a read error. J is TRBJ2-3 and V is TRBV9; possible D gene TRBD1, 5 bases. This CDR3 region has 14 residues. The germline V gene has CDR1 SGDLS and CDR2 YYNGEE. DNA for the CDR3: TGTGCCAGCAGCGTAGAAGGGAACACAGGTACGCAGTATTTT. Encoded protein: CASSVEGNTGTQYF. The full variable domain, its missing parts supplied by reference TRBV9 and TRBJ2-3, is DSGVTQTPKHLITATGQRVTLRCSPRSGDLSVYWYQQSLDQGLQFLIQYYNGEERAKGNILERFSAQQFPDLHSELNLSSLELGDSALYFCASSVEGNTGTQYFGPGTRLTVL.

V is TRBV27 and J is TRBJ2-2, with D tentatively TRBD2 (7 bases). The CDR3 has 15 residues. The germline V and J ends were trimmed by 4 bases and 3 bases, with 12 bases remaining between them. Germline V gene data show CDR1 as MNHEY and CDR2 as SMNVEV (reference sequence). CDR3 protein: CASSWAGADTGELFF. The CDR3 nucleotides read TGTGCCAGCAGTTGGGCGGGGGCGGACACCGGGGAGCTGTTTTTT.

This chain connects TRBV5-1 to TRBJ1-1, with D hard to call. The CDR3 sequence is 14 residues long. Trimming removed 2 bases at V and 3 bases at J, with 11 bases between. In germline, CDR1 is SGHRS, CDR2 YFSETQ. CDR3 bases: TGCGCCAGCAGCTTCCTGGATCGGGACACTGAAGCTTTCTTT. Translated, it gives CASSFLDRDTEAFF.

The chain uses TRBV20-1 and TRBJ2-1; weak D call: TRBD2 (6 bases). Germline-derived CDR1 and CDR2 are DFQATT and SNEGSKA (reference sequence). The CDR3 spans 15 residues. Trimming removed 6 bases from V and 0 bases from J, with 15 bases in between. CDR3 DNA sequence: TGCAGTGCCTTCGGACTACCGAGCTCCTACAATGAGCAGTTCTTC. Translation: CSAFGLPSSYNEQFF.

The gene calls are TRBV28 and TRBJ2-7; 9 nucleotides line up with TRBD2. The V gene's germline CDR1 is MDHEN and CDR2 SYDVKM. The CDR3 extends over 19 amino acids. V lost 5 bases and J lost 3; bases outside the gene matches: 20. In DNA form, the CDR3 reads TGTGCCAGCAGTAAAGTACTGGTCGGGGCGGGAGGGTTACTCTACGAGCAGTACTTC. Translated, it gives CASSKVLVGAGGLLYEQYF.